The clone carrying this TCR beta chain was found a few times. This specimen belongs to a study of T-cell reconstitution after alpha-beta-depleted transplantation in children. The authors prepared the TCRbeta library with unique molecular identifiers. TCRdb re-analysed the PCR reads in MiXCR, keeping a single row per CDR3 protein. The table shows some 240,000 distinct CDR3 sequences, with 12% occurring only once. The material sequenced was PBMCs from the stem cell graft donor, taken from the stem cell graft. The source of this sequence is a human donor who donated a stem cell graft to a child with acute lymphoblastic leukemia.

CDR3 in amino acids: CASSDKGGSGGLTYYNEQFF. CDR3 in DNA: TGTGCCAGCAGCGACAAAGGGGGTAGCGGGGGGCTTACTTACTACAATGAGCAGTTCTTC. The chain recombines TRBV9 with TRBJ2-1; the match to TRBD2 covers 10 bases. The V gene's germline CDR1 is SGDLS and CDR2 YYNGEE. The CDR3 is 20 amino acids. V shed 3 bases and J 3 bases; nucleotides not matched to a gene: 18.